The 8 T cell receptor beta chains presented below share a single source sample, sequenced in a study of blood T cell repertoires in COVID-19. Sequencing used immunoSEQ multiplex PCR; TCRdb keeps in-frame clones, though not all of them. The data show about 370,000 clones, 75% to 90% seen once. The sequenced sample consisted of PBMCs or T cells enriched from blood (not recorded which). These receptors were obtained from a man aged 18 to 35 who had recovered from COVID-19.

The genes are TRBV29-1 and TRBJ1-2, with D uncertain. The CDR3 covers 10 residues. Germline CDR1 and CDR2: SQVTM and ANQGSEA. V was shortened by 7 bases and J by 6 bases, with 9 bases between the two germline ends. CDR3 sequence (DNA): TGCAGCGATTGGGCCGATGGCTACACCTTC. This translates into CSDWADGYTF.

CDR3 residues: CASSTDRGLGELFF. Here the CDR3 DNA reads TGTGCCAGTAGTACCGACAGGGGGTTAGGGGAGCTGTTTTTT. The rearrangement joins TRBV19 to TRBJ2-2, with TRBD1 matching 9 bases. The CDR3 runs to 14 residues. CDR1 and CDR2 (germline): LNHDA, SQIVND (reference sequence). V was pared by 4 bases and J by 8 bases, with 5 bases of the junction left unmatched.

This clone was detected once. The J gene is TRBJ1-1, the V gene TRBV7-9; 8 positions match TRBD1. The V segment lost 5 bases and the J segment 2 bases; nucleotides outside the gene matches: 7. The CDR3 covers 15 residues. The V gene's germline CDR1 is SEHNR and CDR2 FQNEAQ (reference sequence). CDR3 in amino acids: CASSKTGEGNTEAFF. The CDR3, as DNA: TGTGCCAGCAGCAAGACAGGGGAAGGAAACACTGAAGCTTTCTTT.

This clone appeared a single time. The chain carries TRBV2 and TRBJ2-5; D gene unclear. The CDR3 has 11 amino acids. CDR1 is SNHLY and CDR2 is FYNNEI in the germline V gene. V gave up 8 bases and J gave up 0 bases, with 4 bases separating them. For the CDR3, the DNA is TGTGCCAGCTCATACCAAGAGACCCAGTACTTC. It specifies CASSYQETQYF.

This clone was counted a few times. This chain links TRBV7-9 with TRBJ2-3, with D maybe TRBD2 (6 bases). Trimming pared 2 bases from V and 1 base from J, leaving 16 bases between. The CDR3 runs to 17 residues. Germline assignment: CDR1 SEHNR and CDR2 FQNEAQ (reference sequence). DNA for the CDR3: TGTGCCAGCAGCTTACTTCAGTTTGGAGGGGGCACAGATACGCAGTATTTT. It codes for CASSLLQFGGGTDTQYF.

V is TRBV27 and J is TRBJ1-2, with 9 bases fitting TRBD1. Per the germline V gene, CDR1 is MNHEY and CDR2 is SMNVEV (reference sequence). After removal of 6 bases from V and 2 bases from J, the junction contained 4 bases not matched to a gene. The CDR3 is made up of 14 amino acids. CDR3 sequence reads: CASRQQGANYGYTF. CDR3 coding DNA: TGTGCCAGCAGACAACAGGGGGCCAACTATGGCTACACCTTC.

This chain connects TRBV5-1 to TRBJ1-2, with unresolved D. This CDR3 is 13 amino acids long. The germline CDR1 and CDR2 sequences are SGHRS and YFSETQ. Trimming took off 6 bases at V and 5 bases at J, with 14 bases between the two ends. CDR3 residues: CASTSAGGYGYTF. CDR3 DNA sequence: TGCGCCAGCACTTCCGCTGGCGGTTATGGCTACACCTTC. Using reference TRBV5-1 and TRBJ1-2 for the parts outside the CDR3, the full variable domain is KAGVTQTPRYLIKTRGQQVTLSCSPISGHRSVSWYQQTPGQGLQFLFEYFSETQRNKGNFPGRFSGRQFSNSRSEMNVSTLELGDSALYLCASTSAGGYGYTFGSGTRLTVV.

The sample holds one count of this clone. The CDR3: CASSFLTGELFF. In DNA form, the CDR3 reads TGTGCCAGCAGCTTTCTTACCGGGGAGCTGTTTTTT. This rearrangement joins TRBV7-9 to TRBJ2-2; D is unclear. V lost 3 bases to trimming and J lost 5 bases, with 4 bases between them. The germline V gene has CDR1 SEHNR and CDR2 FQNEAQ (reference sequence). The CDR3 runs 12 residues.